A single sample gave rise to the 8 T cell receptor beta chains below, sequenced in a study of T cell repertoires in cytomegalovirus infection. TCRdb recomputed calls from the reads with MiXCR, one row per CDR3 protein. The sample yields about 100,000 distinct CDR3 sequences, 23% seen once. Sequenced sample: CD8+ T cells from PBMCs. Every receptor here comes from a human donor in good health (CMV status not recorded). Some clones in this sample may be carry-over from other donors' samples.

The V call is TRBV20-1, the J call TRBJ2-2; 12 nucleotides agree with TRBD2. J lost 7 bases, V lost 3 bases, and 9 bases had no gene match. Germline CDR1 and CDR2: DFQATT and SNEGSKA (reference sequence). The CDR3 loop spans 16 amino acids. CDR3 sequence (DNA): TGCAGTGCTAGTCCCCCTAGCGGGGGGGCCGGCGGGGAGCTGTTTTTT. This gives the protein CSASPPSGGAGGELFF.

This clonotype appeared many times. CDR3 in amino acids: CASSSTGNSNQPQHF. The CDR3 nucleotides read TGTGCCAGCAGTTCGACAGGGAATAGCAATCAGCCCCAGCATTTT. The chain joins TRBV6-2 or TRBV6-3 to TRBJ1-5, with 7 bases matching TRBD1. With 4 bases clipped from V and 0 bases from J, the junction kept 3 bases outside the gene matches. Germline V gene lookup returns CDR1 MNHEY and CDR2 SVGEGT. CDR3 length: 15 amino acids.

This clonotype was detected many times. This CDR3 reads CASSGFRDSFIEQYF. The CDR3 nucleotides read TGTGCCAGCAGCGGTTTCCGGGACTCTTTTATAGAGCAGTACTTC. J is TRBJ2-7 and V is TRBV11-2; D might be TRBD2 (6 bases). Germline V gene data show CDR1 as SGHAT and CDR2 as FQNNGV. Trimming cost V 5 bases and J 7 bases, with 21 bases left between them. This CDR3 has 15 residues.

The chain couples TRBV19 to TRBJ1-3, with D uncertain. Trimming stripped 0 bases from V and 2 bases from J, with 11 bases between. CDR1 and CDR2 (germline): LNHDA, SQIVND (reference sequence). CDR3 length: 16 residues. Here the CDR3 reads CASSIDEGLTGNTIYF. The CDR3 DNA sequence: TGTGCCAGTAGTATAGACGAAGGTTTAACTGGAAACACCATATATTTT.

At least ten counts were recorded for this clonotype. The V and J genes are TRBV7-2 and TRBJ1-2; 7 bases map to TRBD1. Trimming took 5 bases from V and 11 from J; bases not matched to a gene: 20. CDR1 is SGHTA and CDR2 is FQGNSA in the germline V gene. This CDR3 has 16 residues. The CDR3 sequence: CASSLPRTGSSMGYTF. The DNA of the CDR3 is TGTGCCAGCAGCCTACCTCGGACAGGATCCTCGATGGGTTACACCTTC.

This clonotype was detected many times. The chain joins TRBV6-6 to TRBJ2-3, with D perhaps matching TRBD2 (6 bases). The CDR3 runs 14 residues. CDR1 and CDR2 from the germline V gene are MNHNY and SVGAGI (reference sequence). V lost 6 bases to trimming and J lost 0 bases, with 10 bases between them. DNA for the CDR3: TGTGCCAGCAGACGGGAGACTAGCACAGATACGCAGTATTTT. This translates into CASRRETSTDTQYF.

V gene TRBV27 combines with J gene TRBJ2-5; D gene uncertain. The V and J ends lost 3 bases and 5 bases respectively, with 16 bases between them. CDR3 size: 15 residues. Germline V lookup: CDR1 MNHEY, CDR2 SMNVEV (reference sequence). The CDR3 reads CASSFSRHSRETQYF. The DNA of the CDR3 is TGTGCCAGCAGTTTTTCTAGACACTCGAGGGAGACCCAGTACTTC.

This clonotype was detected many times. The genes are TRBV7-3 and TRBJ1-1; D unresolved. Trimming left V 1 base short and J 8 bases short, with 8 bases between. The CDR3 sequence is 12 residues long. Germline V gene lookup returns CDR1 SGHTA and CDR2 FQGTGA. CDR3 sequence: CASSLRRGEAFF. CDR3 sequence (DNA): TGTGCCAGCAGCTTAAGGCGCGGGGAAGCTTTCTTT.